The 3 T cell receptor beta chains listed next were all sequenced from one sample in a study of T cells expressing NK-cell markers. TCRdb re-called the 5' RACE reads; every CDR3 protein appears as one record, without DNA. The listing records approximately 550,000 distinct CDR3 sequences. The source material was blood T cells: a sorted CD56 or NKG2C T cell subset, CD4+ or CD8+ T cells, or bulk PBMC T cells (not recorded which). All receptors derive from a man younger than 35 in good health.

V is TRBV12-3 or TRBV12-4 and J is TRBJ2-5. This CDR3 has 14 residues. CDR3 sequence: CASSSLSVKETQYF.

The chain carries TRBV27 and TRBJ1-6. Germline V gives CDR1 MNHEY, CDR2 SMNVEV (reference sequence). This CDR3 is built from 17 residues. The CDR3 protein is CASSSPGGHINRVGLHF.

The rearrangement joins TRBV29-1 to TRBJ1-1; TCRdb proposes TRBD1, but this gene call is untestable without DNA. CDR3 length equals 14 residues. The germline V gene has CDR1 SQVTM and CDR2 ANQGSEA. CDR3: CSVEGGGMNTEAFF.